This T cell receptor beta chain was documented in a study of blood T cell repertoires in COVID-19. About the research overall: Material from acute and convalescent COVID-19 was sourced from the United States, Italy and Spain. Nucleic acid was either cDNA or gDNA, and it came from T cells, B-cell-depleted T cells, or PBMCs.

Study processing details: Scientists estimated how many nucleated cells there were by amplifying reference gene primers. Data came from immunoSEQ multiplex PCR; TCRdb stores just in-frame clones and leaves some out. D and trimming were read from the DNA, whereas the V and J calls and clone size are those reported in that table. The top ten clones hold roughly 21% of a sample with approximately 40,000 clones, roughly 90% of them seen once. The germline CDR1 and CDR2 sequences are MNHEY and SMNVEV (reference sequence). Trimming shortened V by 8 bases and J by 3 bases, and 22 bases separated the two germline ends. The CDR3 has 17 amino acids.

The sample was peripheral blood. The sequence was obtained from a man between 60 and 75 years old with acute or convalescent COVID-19. This chain connects TRBV27 to TRBJ1-4, with D possibly matching TRBD1 (6 bases). The CDR3 protein is CASGYPPRGRPNEKLFF. The CDR3, as DNA: TGTGCCAGCGGATATCCCCCTAGGGGGAGACCTAATGAAAAACTGTTTTTT.